Detailed here is one T cell receptor beta chain. What it binds is not known. The data were obtained in a study of beta chain features in type 1 diabetes. The sequenced template was cDNA made from the entire isolated RNA. Mean read depth for stem cell-like memory T cell samples was approximately 1.01 million reads. Here immunoSEQ multiplex PCR was the method, and the copy in TCRdb shows in-frame clones only, minus some. Here the sample spans 35,000 to 50,000 clones, approximately 53% being singletons. Study observations and caveats: Moderate yet significant TCRB CDR3 shortening was seen in Type 1 diabetes patients in all four CD4+ subsets.

Trimming removed 2 bases from V and 0 bases from J, with 9 bases in between. This CDR3 comprises 15 residues. Germline values: CDR1 SGHRS, CDR2 YFSETQ. The receptor was derived from a young woman in good health. Input material: stem cell memory CD4+ T cells from blood. This chain links TRBV5-1 with TRBJ1-5, with D maybe TRBD1 (5 bases). The CDR3 DNA reads as TGCGCCAGCAGCTTCGACAGTGATAGCAATCAGCCCCAGCATTTT. This gives the protein CASSFDSDSNQPQHF.